This TCR beta chain was obtained from a study of CD8 T cells in ankylosing spondylitis. Regarding the study as a whole: Apparently characteristic of ankylosing spondylitis blood was a TCR beta motif (about 8 highly homologous variants).

Preparation of TCR beta libraries was done by quantitative 5'-RACE with molecular barcodes. MiXCR, applied by TCRdb to the 5' RACE reads, yields one record per CDR3 protein. The table records around 540,000 distinct CDR3 sequences, about 13% of them present only once. CDR3 length: 14 amino acids. Germline V gene lookup returns CDR1 SEHNR and CDR2 FQNEAQ (reference sequence). The J segment lost 4 bases and the V segment lost 5 bases, leaving 4 bases of the junction unmatched. Remarks on this clonotype: The antigen remains unidentified.

Input material: blood, either unsorted or a sorted T cell fraction (not recorded which). This receptor was taken from a male donor with ankylosing spondylitis. The V and J genes are TRBV7-9 and TRBJ2-2, with TRBD1 matching over 7 bases. DNA of the CDR3: TGTGCCAGCAGCCCGAGACAGGGCACCGGGGAGCTGTTTTTT. It encodes CASSPRQGTGELFF.